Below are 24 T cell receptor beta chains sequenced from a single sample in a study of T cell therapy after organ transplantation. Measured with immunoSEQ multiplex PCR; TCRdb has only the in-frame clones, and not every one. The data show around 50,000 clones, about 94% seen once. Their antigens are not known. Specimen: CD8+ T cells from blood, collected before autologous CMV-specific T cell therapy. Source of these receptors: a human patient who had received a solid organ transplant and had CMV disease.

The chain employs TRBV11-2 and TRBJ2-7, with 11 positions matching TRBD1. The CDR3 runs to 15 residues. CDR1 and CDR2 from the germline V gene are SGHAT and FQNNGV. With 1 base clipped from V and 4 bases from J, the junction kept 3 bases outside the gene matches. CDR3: CASSLAGTGGYEQYF. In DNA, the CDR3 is TGTGCCAGCAGCTTAGCGGGGACAGGGGGATACGAGCAGTACTTC. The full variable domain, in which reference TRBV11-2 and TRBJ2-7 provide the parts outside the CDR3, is EAGVAQSPRYKIIEKRQSVAFWCNPISGHATLYWYQQILGQGPKLLIQFQNNGVVDDSQLPKDRFSAERLKGVDSTLKIQPAKLEDSAVYLCASSLAGTGGYEQYFGPGTRLTVT.

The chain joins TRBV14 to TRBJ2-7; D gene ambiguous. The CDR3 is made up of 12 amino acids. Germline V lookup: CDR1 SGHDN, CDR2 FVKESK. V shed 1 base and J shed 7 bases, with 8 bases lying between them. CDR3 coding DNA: TGTGCCAGCAGCCAAGTCAGTGAGGAGCAGTACTTC. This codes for CASSQVSEEQYF.

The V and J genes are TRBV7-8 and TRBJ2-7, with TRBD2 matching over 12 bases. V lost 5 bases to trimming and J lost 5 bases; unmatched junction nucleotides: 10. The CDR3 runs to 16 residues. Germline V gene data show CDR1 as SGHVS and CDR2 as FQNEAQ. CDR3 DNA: TGTGCCAGCAGCCCCCGACTAGCGGGAGTCCCCCACGAGCAGTACTTC. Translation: CASSPRLAGVPHEQYF.

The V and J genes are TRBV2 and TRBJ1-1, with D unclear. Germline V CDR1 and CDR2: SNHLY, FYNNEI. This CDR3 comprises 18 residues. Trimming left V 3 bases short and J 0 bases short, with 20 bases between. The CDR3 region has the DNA TGTGCCAGCAGTGATTTGGGCAGCCGGCGACGAATGAACACTGAAGCTTTCTTT. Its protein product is CASSDLGSRRRMNTEAFF.

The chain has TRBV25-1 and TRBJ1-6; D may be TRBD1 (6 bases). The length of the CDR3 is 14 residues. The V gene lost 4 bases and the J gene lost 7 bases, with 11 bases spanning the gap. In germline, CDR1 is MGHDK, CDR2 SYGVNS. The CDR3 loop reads CASSGPGQNSPLHF. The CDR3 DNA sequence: TGTGCCAGCAGTGGGCCAGGACAGAATTCACCCCTCCACTTT.

CDR3 sequence reads: CASSKDRVHEQYF. In DNA, the CDR3 is TGTGCCAGCAGCAAGGACAGGGTCCACGAGCAGTACTTC. V gene TRBV7-6 combines with J gene TRBJ2-7, with TRBD1 identical over 8 bases. Trimming at V came to 5 bases and at J to 5 bases, leaving 5 bases not matched to a gene. Germline CDR1 reads SGHVS; CDR2 reads FNYEAQ. The CDR3 runs 13 residues.

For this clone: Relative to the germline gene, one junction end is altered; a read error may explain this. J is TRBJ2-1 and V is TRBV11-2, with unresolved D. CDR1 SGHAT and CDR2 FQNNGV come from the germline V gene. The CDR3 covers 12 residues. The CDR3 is CASSHSSNEQFF. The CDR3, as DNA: TGTGCCAGCAGCCACTCCTCCAATGAGCAGTTCTTC.

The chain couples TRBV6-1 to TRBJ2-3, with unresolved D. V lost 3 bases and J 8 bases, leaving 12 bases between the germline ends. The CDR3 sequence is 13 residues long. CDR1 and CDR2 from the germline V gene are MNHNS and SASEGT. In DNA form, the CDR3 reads TGTGCCAGCAGTGACAAAGAAGCCGGTACGCAGTATTTT. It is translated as CASSDKEAGTQYF.

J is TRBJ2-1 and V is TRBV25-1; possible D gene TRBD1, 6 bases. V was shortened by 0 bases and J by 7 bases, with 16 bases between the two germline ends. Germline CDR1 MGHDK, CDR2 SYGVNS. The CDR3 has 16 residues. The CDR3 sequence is CASSEYAGELGNEQFF. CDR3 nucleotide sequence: TGTGCCAGCAGTGAATATGCAGGGGAATTAGGAAATGAGCAGTTCTTC.

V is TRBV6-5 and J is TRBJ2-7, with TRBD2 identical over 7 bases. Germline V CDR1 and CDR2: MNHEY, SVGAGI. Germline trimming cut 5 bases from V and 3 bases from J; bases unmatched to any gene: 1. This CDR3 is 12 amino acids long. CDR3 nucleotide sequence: TGTGCCAGCAGTCGGGGGGACTACGAGCAGTACTTC. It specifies CASSRGDYEQYF.

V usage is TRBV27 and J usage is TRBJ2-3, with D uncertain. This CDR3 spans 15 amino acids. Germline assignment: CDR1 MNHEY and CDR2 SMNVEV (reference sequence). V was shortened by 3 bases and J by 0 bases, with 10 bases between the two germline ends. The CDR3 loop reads CASSLELPSTDTQYF. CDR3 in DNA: TGTGCCAGCAGTTTGGAGCTTCCTAGCACAGATACGCAGTATTTT.

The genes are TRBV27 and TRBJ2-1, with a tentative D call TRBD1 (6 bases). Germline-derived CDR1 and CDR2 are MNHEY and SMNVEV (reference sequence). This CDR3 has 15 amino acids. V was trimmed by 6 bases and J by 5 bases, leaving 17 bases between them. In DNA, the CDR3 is TGTGCCAGCAGCCCTCGGACAGTCCTACACAATGAGCAGTTCTTC. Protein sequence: CASSPRTVLHNEQFF.

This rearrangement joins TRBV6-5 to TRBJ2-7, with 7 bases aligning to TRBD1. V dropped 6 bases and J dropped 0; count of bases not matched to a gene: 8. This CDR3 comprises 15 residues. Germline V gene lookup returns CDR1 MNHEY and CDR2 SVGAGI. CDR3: CASSSGTALSYEQYF. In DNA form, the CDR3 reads TGTGCCAGCAGCTCCGGGACAGCGCTCTCCTACGAGCAGTACTTC.

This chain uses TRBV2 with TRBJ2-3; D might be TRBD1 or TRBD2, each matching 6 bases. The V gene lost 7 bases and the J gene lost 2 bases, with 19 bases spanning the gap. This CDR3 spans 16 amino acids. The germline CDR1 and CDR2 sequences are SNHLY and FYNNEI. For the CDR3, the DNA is TGTGCCAGCACCCAAAGGGGGGCCCCACCCACAGATACGCAGTATTTT. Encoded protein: CASTQRGAPPTDTQYF. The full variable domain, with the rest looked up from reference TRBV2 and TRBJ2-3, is EPEVTQTPSHQVTQMGQEVILRCVPISNHLYFYWYRQILGQKVEFLVSFYNNEISEKSEIFDDQFSVERPDGSNFTLKIRSTKLEDSAMYFCASTQRGAPPTDTQYFGPGTRLTVL.

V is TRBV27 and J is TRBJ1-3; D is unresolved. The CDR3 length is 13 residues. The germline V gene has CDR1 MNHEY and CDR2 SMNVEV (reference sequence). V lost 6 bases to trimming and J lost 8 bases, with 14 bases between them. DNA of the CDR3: TGTGCCAGCAGGGCTTGGCGGTGGGACACCATATATTTT. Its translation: CASRAWRWDTIYF.

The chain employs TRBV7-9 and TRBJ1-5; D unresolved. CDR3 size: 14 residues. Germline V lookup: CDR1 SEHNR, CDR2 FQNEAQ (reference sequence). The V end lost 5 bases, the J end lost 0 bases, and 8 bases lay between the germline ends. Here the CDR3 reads CASSPQYSNQPQHF. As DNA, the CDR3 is TGTGCCAGCAGCCCCCAGTATAGCAATCAGCCCCAGCATTTT.

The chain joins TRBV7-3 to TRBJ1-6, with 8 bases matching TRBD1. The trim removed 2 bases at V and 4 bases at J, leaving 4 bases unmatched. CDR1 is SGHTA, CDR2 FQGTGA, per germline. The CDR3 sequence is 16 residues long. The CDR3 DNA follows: TGTGCCAGCAGCTTAGATACAGGGGGATATAATTCACCCCTCCACTTT. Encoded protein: CASSLDTGGYNSPLHF.

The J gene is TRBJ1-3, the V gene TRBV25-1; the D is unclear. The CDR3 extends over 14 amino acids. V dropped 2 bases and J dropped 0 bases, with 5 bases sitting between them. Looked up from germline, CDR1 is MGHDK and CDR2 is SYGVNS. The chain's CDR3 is CASSEGVSGNTIYF. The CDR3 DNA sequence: TGTGCCAGCAGTGAAGGGGTCTCTGGAAACACCATATATTTT.

CDR3 nucleotide sequence: TGTGCCAGCAGTTACTTGAGGGCAGCCTATAACACTGAAGCTTTCTTT. This translates into CASSYLRAAYNTEAFF. The V gene is TRBV6-5, the J gene TRBJ1-1; D gene unclear. The CDR3 loop spans 16 amino acids. Germline CDR1 is MNHEY and CDR2 is SVGAGI. V gave up 1 base and J gave up 2 bases, with 14 bases separating them.

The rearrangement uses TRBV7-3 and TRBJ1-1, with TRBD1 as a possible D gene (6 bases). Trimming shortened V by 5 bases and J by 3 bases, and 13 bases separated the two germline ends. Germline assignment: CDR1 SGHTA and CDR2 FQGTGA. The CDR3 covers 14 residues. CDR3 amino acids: CASSPGAGHTEAFF. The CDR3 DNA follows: TGTGCCAGCAGCCCGGGGGCAGGTCACACTGAAGCTTTCTTT.

CDR3 in amino acids: CASSFGGTAGTEAFF. The CDR3 DNA reads as TGTGCCAGTAGTTTCGGTGGGACAGCTGGAACTGAAGCTTTCTTT. V usage is TRBV19 and J usage is TRBJ1-1, with 7 bases identical to TRBD1. Germline CDR1 reads LNHDA; CDR2 reads SQIVND (reference sequence). The CDR3 has 15 residues. Losses at the gene ends were 5 bases for V and 5 bases for J; bases not matched to a gene: 11.

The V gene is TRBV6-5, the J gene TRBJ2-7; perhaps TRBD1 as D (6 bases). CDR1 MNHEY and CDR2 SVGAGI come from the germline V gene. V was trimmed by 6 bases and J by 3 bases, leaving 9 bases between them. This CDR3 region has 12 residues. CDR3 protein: CASSKGGYEQYF. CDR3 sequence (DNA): TGTGCCAGCAGCAAAGGGGGCTACGAGCAGTACTTC.

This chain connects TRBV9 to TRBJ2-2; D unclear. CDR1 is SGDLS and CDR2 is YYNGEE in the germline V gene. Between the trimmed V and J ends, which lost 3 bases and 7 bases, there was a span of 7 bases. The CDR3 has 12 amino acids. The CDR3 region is CASSGPGGELFF. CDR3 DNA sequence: TGTGCCAGCAGCGGCCCCGGCGGGGAGCTGTTTTTT.

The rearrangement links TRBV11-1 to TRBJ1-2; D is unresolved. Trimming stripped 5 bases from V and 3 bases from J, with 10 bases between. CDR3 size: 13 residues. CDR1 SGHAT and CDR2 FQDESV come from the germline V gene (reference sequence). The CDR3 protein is CASSDTVHYGYTF. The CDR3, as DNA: TGTGCCAGCAGCGATACAGTTCACTATGGCTACACCTTC.